The next 26 T cell receptor beta chains were all read from a single sample in a study of CD4+ T cells in melanoma. Some clones are missing from TCRdb's copy, which holds only in-frame ones; the method was immunoSEQ multiplex PCR. The top ten hold more than 1.5% of the sample, which has about 140,000 clones, around 90% seen once. The receptors were sampled from a human donor with melanoma.

The rearrangement links TRBV6-6 to TRBJ2-3, with D possibly TRBD2 on 5 matching bases. The CDR3 is made up of 14 amino acids. The germline gives CDR1 MNHNY, CDR2 SVGAGI (reference sequence). V lost 5 bases and J 2 bases, leaving 11 bases between the germline ends. CDR3 sequence (DNA): TGTGCCAGCAGTCAGCCGGGAAACACAGATACGCAGTATTTT. This encodes CASSQPGNTDTQYF.

V is TRBV4-2 and J is TRBJ1-2; D gene unclear. The CDR3 spans 14 residues. Germline assignment: CDR1 LGHNA and CDR2 YNFKEQ. V lost 0 bases, J lost 5 bases, and 10 bases lay in between. In DNA, the CDR3 is TGTGCCAGCAGCCAAGATTTAGAAGGGTATGGCTACACCTTC. Translating it yields CASSQDLEGYGYTF.

V gene TRBV5-1 combines with J gene TRBJ1-3; D may be TRBD1 (6 bases). Looked up from germline, CDR1 is SGHRS and CDR2 is YFSETQ. The CDR3 sequence is 16 residues long. V shed 0 bases and J shed 3 bases, with 13 bases lying between them. The CDR3 sequence is CASSLGDRTHGNTIYF. The CDR3 DNA reads TGCGCCAGCAGCTTGGGTGACAGGACACATGGAAACACCATATATTTT.

V is TRBV6-4 and J is TRBJ1-1, with a possible D match to TRBD1 (5 bases). The CDR3 has 13 amino acids. Trimming cost V 6 bases and J 5 bases, with 13 bases left between them. Germline values: CDR1 MRHNA, CDR2 SNTAGT. As DNA, the CDR3 is TGTGCCAGCAGCAGGGTTCGCGGGACTGAAGCTTTCTTT. Its protein product is CASSRVRGTEAFF.

The gene calls are TRBV25-1 and TRBJ1-4; D is possibly TRBD1 (6 bases). The germline gives CDR1 MGHDK, CDR2 SYGVNS. The V end lost 1 base, the J end lost 7 bases, and 13 bases lay between the germline ends. The CDR3 extends over 15 amino acids. The CDR3 DNA is TGTGCCAGCAGTGAATCGGGGGCAGCGAGTGAAAAACTGTTTTTT. Amino acid sequence: CASSESGAASEKLFF.

The chain's CDR3 is CASRLSGQGVMNEQFF. For the CDR3, the DNA is TGTGCCAGCAGGTTATCGGGACAGGGGGTAATGAATGAGCAGTTCTTC. The genes are TRBV14 and TRBJ2-1, with 11 bases identical to TRBD1. Trimming removed 6 bases from V and 7 bases from J; junction bases left unmatched: 11. Germline V gene sequence: CDR1 SGHDN, CDR2 FVKESK. CDR3 length equals 16 residues.

The chain couples TRBV30 to TRBJ2-7; D call uncertain. The V end lost 2 bases, the J end lost 3 bases, and 8 bases lay between the germline ends. Germline CDR1 GTSNPN, CDR2 SVGIG (reference sequence). The CDR3 extends over 12 amino acids. CDR3 sequence reads: CAWSPVNYEQYF. The CDR3 bases are TGTGCCTGGAGTCCGGTGAACTACGAGCAGTACTTC.

The genes are TRBV11-2 and TRBJ1-2; D possibly corresponds to TRBD1 (5 bases). The germline gives CDR1 SGHAT, CDR2 FQNNGV. The CDR3 length is 13 residues. V lost 5 bases to trimming and J lost 4 bases, with 11 bases between them. The CDR3 reads CASSARTSYGYTF. The CDR3 region has the DNA TGTGCCAGCAGCGCTCGGACAAGCTATGGCTACACCTTC.

This chain joins TRBV12-5 and TRBJ2-7; the D gene could be TRBD1 or TRBD2 (5 bases each). The CDR3 runs to 17 residues. V was shortened by 0 bases and J by 0 bases, with 15 bases between the two germline ends. Germline V gene lookup returns CDR1 LGHNT and CDR2 FRNRAP. The CDR3 here is CASGLVPGTAVSYEQYF. The CDR3 DNA reads as TGTGCTAGTGGTTTGGTACCCGGGACGGCTGTCTCCTACGAGCAGTACTTC.

The V and J genes are TRBV7-2 and TRBJ1-4; tentatively, D is TRBD1 (5 bases). Germline V gives CDR1 SGHTA, CDR2 FQGNSA. V lost 3 bases, J lost 8 bases, and 13 bases lay in between. The CDR3 totals 14 residues. The CDR3 DNA reads TGTGCCAGCAGCTTCGGCTCAGGGCGAGAAAAACTGTTTTTT. This sequence encodes CASSFGSGREKLFF.

The V call is TRBV5-1, the J call TRBJ2-1; 8 bases line up with TRBD1. The trim removed 4 bases at V and 5 bases at J, leaving 8 bases unmatched. The CDR3 length is 15 residues. Germline assignment: CDR1 SGHRS and CDR2 YFSETQ. CDR3 bases: TGCGCCAGCAGCCCGGGACAGGCAAGGGACAATGAGCAGTTCTTC. Residues: CASSPGQARDNEQFF. The variable domain in full, with the rest retrieved from reference TRBV5-1 and TRBJ2-1, is KAGVTQTPRYLIKTRGQQVTLSCSPISGHRSVSWYQQTPGQGLQFLFEYFSETQRNKGNFPGRFSGRQFSNSRSEMNVSTLELGDSALYLCASSPGQARDNEQFFGPGTRLTVL.

The chain is built from TRBV28 and TRBJ1-2; D is perhaps TRBD1 (5 bases). Germline V gene data show CDR1 as MDHEN and CDR2 as SYDVKM. V was trimmed by 3 bases and J by 6 bases, leaving 17 bases between them. This CDR3 has 15 residues. CDR3 amino acids: CASSFLQGSVNGYTF. As DNA, the CDR3 is TGTGCCAGCAGTTTCCTGCAGGGTAGTGTTAATGGCTACACCTTC.

This clone was found a few times. The chain has TRBV6-5 and TRBJ2-7; D possibly corresponds to TRBD2 (6 bases). The CDR3 loop spans 15 amino acids. Per the germline V gene, CDR1 is MNHEY and CDR2 is SVGAGI. Trimming cost V 4 bases and J 6 bases, with 19 bases left between them. CDR3 nucleotides: TGTGCCAGCAGTTCTTTAGCGGCCCGGCGGGGCGAGCAGTACTTC. It specifies CASSSLAARRGEQYF.

The gene calls are TRBV6-5 and TRBJ1-2; D is perhaps TRBD1 (5 bases). CDR3 length equals 14 residues. Germline lookup yields CDR1 MNHEY and CDR2 SVGAGI. Trimming took off 5 bases at V and 4 bases at J, with 14 bases between the two ends. The CDR3: CASSLWGSPYGYTF. CDR3 nucleotide sequence: TGTGCCAGCAGTCTCTGGGGCAGCCCCTATGGCTACACCTTC.

This clone has only one observation. The CDR3 protein is CASSLVSAEGPMNSPLHF. CDR3 DNA: TGTGCCAGCAGCTTAGTTTCGGCCGAGGGACCCATGAATTCACCCCTCCACTTT. The chain combines TRBV7-9 with TRBJ1-6; D perhaps matches TRBD1 (5 bases). Trimming pared 1 base from V and 7 bases from J, leaving 20 bases between. Germline-derived CDR1 and CDR2 are SEHNR and FQNEAQ (reference sequence). This CDR3 spans 18 amino acids.

The V call is TRBV19, the J call TRBJ2-7, with 8 bases fitting TRBD2. The CDR3 runs 14 residues. V shed 5 bases and J 3 bases; nucleotides not matched to a gene: 6. CDR1 is LNHDA, CDR2 SQIVND, per germline (reference sequence). The CDR3 loop reads CASSSAGGIYEQYF. CDR3 in DNA: TGTGCCAGTAGTTCCGCGGGGGGTATCTACGAGCAGTACTTC.

The chain joins TRBV4-1 to TRBJ2-2, with TRBD1 identical over 12 bases. The CDR3 is 18 amino acids. Germline V gene sequence: CDR1 MGHRA, CDR2 YSYEKL. Unmatched junction bases numbered 11, after V lost 2 bases and J lost 7 bases. The CDR3 nucleotides read TGCGCCAGCAGCCAAAGACCGGGACAGGGGGCGGTTGGCGGGGAGCTGTTTTTT. This translates into CASSQRPGQGAVGGELFF.

The V gene is TRBV5-5, the J gene TRBJ1-1; D gene ambiguous. Germline lookup yields CDR1 SGHKS and CDR2 YYEKEE (reference sequence). CDR3 size: 17 residues. V lost 1 base and J 0 bases, leaving 16 bases between the germline ends. CDR3 loop: CASSLISGSGMNTEAFF. CDR3 nucleotides: TGTGCCAGCAGCTTGATCTCCGGAAGCGGTATGAACACTGAAGCTTTCTTT.

This clone was found once. The gene calls are TRBV19 and TRBJ2-7, with D uncertain. Germline CDR1 reads LNHDA; CDR2 reads SQIVND (reference sequence). The CDR3 consists of 15 residues. V lost 1 base and J 0 bases, leaving 10 bases between the germline ends. For the CDR3, the DNA is TGTGCCAGTAGTATAGCCCTGTCGAGCTCCTACGAGCAGTACTTC. Translating gives CASSIALSSSYEQYF.

The chain has TRBV6-5 and TRBJ2-7; the D call may be TRBD1 or TRBD2 (5 bases each). Germline CDR1 MNHEY, CDR2 SVGAGI. The V gene lost 5 bases and the J gene lost 0 bases, with 14 bases spanning the gap. The CDR3 contains 15 residues. CDR3 residues: CASSGDGQGSYEQYF. The CDR3 nucleotides read TGTGCCAGCAGTGGGGACGGGCAAGGCTCCTACGAGCAGTACTTC.

The gene calls are TRBV11-1 and TRBJ2-7; tentatively, D is TRBD2 (7 bases). V lost 0 bases, J lost 2 bases, and 11 bases lay in between. Germline CDR1 SGHAT, CDR2 FQDESV (reference sequence). The CDR3 totals 15 residues. Here the CDR3 reads CASSLAPGGPYEQYF. DNA of the CDR3: TGTGCCAGCAGCTTAGCACCGGGGGGCCCCTACGAGCAGTACTTC.

A single count supports this clone. The J gene is TRBJ1-1, the V gene TRBV7-9; TRBD1 matches at 8 bases. CDR3 size: 18 residues. The germline V gene has CDR1 SEHNR and CDR2 FQNEAQ (reference sequence). The trim removed 1 base at V and 3 bases at J, leaving 13 bases unmatched. CDR3 region: CASSLGRGQRSSDTEAFF. The CDR3 DNA is TGTGCCAGCAGCTTAGGCAGGGGGCAGAGATCTTCGGACACTGAAGCTTTCTTT.

CDR3 in DNA: TGTGCCACCAGCAGACGAGATGGGCACCCCGGGGAGCTGTTTTTT. This encodes CATSRRDGHPGELFF. The genes are TRBV15 and TRBJ2-2; D not resolved. Germline CDR1 reads LNHNV; CDR2 reads YYDKDF (reference sequence). The V and J ends lost 2 bases and 6 bases respectively, with 13 bases between them. The CDR3 loop spans 15 amino acids. Looking up the rest from reference TRBV15 and TRBJ2-2 gives the full variable domain: DAMVIQNPRYQVTQFGKPVTLSCSQTLNHNVMYWYQQKSSQAPKLLFHYYDKDFNNEADTPDNFQSRRPNTSFCFLDIRSPGLGDTAMYLCATSRRDGHPGELFFGEGSRLTVL.

V is TRBV21-1 and J is TRBJ1-1; TRBD1, the table's D call, was not compared with the DNA. TRBV21-1 counts as a pseudogene. The CDR3 covers 15 residues. CDR3 region: CASSKRDRLNTEAFF. The CDR3 DNA reads as TGTGCCAGCAGCAAACGGGACAGGTTGAACACTGAAGCTTTCTTT.

DNA for the CDR3: TGTGCCAGCAGCTTGGACGGCCAGCTAAGCCAAGAGACCCAGTACTTC. It specifies CASSLDGQLSQETQYF. The chain employs TRBV5-4 and TRBJ2-5; the D is unclear. The V end was cut by 0 bases, the J end by 1 base, with 13 bases between. This CDR3 has 16 amino acids. Germline V lookup: CDR1 SGHNT, CDR2 YYREEE (reference sequence).

The CDR3 region has the DNA TGTGCCAGCAGCTTGGGTGGGGGTTGGGACACTGAAGCTTTCTTT. It specifies CASSLGGGWDTEAFF. The V gene is TRBV5-8, the J gene TRBJ1-1; D might be TRBD1 (5 bases). The V gene's germline CDR1 is SGHTS and CDR2 YDEGEE. Trimming removed 0 bases at V and 3 bases at J, with 12 bases between. This CDR3 has 15 amino acids.